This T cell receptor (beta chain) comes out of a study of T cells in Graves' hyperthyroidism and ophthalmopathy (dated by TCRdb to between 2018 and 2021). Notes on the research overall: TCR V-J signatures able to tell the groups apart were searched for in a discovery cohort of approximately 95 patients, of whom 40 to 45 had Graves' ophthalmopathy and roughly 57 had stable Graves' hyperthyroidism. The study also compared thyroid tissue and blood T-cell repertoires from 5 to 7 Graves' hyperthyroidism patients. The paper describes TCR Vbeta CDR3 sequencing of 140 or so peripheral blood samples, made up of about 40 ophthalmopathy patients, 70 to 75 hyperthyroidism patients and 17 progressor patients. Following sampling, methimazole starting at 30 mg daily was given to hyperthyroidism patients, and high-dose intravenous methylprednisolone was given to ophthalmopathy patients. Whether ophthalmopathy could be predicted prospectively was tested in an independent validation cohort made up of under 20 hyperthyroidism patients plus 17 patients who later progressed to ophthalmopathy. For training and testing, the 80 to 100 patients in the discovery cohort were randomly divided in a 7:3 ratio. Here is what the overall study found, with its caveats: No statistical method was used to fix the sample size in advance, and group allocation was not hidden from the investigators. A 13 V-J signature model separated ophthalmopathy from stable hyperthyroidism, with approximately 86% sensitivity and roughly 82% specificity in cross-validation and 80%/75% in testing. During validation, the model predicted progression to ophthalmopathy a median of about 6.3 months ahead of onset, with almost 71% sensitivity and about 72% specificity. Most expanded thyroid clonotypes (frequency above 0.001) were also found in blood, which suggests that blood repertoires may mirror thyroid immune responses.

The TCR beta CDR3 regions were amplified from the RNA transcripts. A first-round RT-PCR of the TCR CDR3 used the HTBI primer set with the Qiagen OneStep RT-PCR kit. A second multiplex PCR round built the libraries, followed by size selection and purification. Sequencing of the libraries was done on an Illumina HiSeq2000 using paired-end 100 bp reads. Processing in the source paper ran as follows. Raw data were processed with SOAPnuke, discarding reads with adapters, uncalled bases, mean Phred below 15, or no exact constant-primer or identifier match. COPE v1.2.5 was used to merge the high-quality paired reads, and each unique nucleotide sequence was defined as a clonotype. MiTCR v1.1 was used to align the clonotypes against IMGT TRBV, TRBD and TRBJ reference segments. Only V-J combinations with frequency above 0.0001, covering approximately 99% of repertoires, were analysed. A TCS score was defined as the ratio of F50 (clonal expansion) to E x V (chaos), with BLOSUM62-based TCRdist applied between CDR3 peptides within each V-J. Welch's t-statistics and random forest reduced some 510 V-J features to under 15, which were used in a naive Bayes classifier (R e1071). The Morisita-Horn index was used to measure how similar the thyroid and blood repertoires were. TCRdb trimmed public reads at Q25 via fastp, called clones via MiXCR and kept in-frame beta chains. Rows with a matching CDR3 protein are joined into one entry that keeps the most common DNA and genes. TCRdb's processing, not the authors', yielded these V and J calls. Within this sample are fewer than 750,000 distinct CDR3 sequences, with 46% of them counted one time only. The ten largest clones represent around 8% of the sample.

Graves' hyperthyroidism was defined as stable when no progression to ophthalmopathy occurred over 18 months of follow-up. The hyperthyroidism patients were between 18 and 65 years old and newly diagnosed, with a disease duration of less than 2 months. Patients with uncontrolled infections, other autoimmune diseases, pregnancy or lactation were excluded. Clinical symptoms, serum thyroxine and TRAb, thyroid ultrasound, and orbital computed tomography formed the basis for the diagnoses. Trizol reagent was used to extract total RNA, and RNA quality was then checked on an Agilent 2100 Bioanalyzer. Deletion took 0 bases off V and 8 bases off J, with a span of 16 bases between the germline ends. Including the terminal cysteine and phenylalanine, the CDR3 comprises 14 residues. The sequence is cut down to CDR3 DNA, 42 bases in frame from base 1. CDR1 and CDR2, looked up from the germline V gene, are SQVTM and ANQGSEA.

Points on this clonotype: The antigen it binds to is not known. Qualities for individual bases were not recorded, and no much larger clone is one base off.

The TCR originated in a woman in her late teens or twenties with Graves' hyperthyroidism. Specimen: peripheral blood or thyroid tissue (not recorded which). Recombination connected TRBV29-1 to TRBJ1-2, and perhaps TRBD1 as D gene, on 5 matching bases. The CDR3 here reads CSVEDSDSAGGYTF. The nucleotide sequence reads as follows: TGCAGCGTTGAAGACTCCGACAGTGCCGGAGGCTACACCTTC. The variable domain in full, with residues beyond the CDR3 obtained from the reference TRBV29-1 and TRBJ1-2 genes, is SAVISQKPSRDICQRGTSLTIQCQVDSQVTMMFWYRQQPGQSLTLIATANQGSEATYESGFVIDKFPISRPNLTFSTLTVSNMSPEDSSIYLCSVEDSDSAGGYTFGSGTRLTVV.